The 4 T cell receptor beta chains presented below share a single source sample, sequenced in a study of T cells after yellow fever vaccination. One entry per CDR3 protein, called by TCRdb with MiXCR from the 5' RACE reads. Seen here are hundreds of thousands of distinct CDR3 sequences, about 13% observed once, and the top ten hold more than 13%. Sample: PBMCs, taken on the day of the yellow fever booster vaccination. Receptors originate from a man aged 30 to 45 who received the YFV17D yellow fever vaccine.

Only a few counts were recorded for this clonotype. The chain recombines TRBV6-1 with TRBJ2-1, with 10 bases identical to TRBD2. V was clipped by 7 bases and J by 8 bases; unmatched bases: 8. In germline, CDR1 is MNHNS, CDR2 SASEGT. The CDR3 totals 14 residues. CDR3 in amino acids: CASKPSGSLDEQFF. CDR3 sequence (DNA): TGTGCCAGCAAGCCTAGCGGGAGTCTGGATGAGCAGTTCTTC.

The CDR3 spells CASSLDRGGNEQYF. The CDR3 nucleotides are TGTGCCAGCAGCCTTGACAGGGGAGGTAACGAGCAGTACTTC. The chain employs TRBV7-6 and TRBJ2-7; 8 bases fit TRBD1. The length of the CDR3 is 14 residues. Looked up from germline, CDR1 is SGHVS and CDR2 is FNYEAQ. V dropped 5 bases and J dropped 5; count of bases not matched to a gene: 8.

The chain's CDR3 is CASSYSPLNTEAFF. The CDR3 bases are TGTGCCAGCAGTTACTCGCCTCTGAACACTGAAGCTTTCTTT. The chain links TRBV6-5 to TRBJ1-1; D is unclear. V was trimmed by 0 bases and J by 0 bases, leaving 5 bases between them. Germline V gene sequence: CDR1 MNHEY, CDR2 SVGAGI. The CDR3 has 14 residues.

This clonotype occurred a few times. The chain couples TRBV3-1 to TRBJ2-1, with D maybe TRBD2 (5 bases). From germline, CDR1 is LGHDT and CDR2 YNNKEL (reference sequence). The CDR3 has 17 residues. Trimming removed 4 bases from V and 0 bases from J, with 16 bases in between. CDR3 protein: CASSRTRTLSSYNEQFF. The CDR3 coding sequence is TGTGCCAGCAGCCGAACTAGGACCCTTAGCTCCTACAATGAGCAGTTCTTC.